These 12 T cell receptor beta chains were all obtained from the same sample, sequenced in a study of breast tumors, draining lymph nodes, adjacent tissues. Axillary draining lymph nodes of breast cancer patients supplied the node samples. In TCRdb, the multiplex PCR reads were re-called with MiXCR into one record per CDR3 protein. This table has about 110,000 distinct CDR3 sequences, about 31% appearing once. The sequencing input was axillary lymph node tissue. The receptors derive from a female donor with breast cancer. Some clones in this sample may be carry-over from other donors' samples.

This clonotype showed up just a few times. This clone may be a read error of a much larger clone one base away. The chain combines TRBV5-6 with TRBJ1-2; D may be TRBD1 (5 bases). The CDR3 runs to 16 residues. V was cut by 3 bases and J by 4 bases, with 19 bases left in between. From germline, CDR1 is SGHDT and CDR2 YYEEEE. CDR3 sequence reads: CASSSHPTDSRYGYTF. Written as DNA, the CDR3 is TGTGCCAGCAGCTCACACCCTACAGACAGTCGCTATGGCTACACCTTC.

The V call is TRBV4-2, the J call TRBJ1-1; 7 nucleotides align to TRBD1. J was trimmed by 10 bases and V by 1 base; bases with no gene match: 9. This CDR3 contains 14 residues. CDR1 is LGHNA and CDR2 is YNFKEQ in the germline V gene. The CDR3 DNA reads TGTGCCAGCAGCCAAGTTCAGGGGGTTTCTGTAGCTTTCTTT. It is translated as CASSQVQGVSVAFF.

Comments on this clonotype: Being one base from a much bigger clone, this may be a read error. The chain has TRBV6-1 and TRBJ2-1; 9 bases line up with TRBD2. CDR1 and CDR2 from the germline V gene are MNHNS and SASEGT. The CDR3 spans 17 residues. As DNA, the CDR3 is TGTGCCAGCAGTGATCTAGCGGGACCCTCTTATAGCAATGGGCAGTTCTTC. Its translation is CASSDLAGPSYSNGQFF.

With respect to this clonotype: A much larger clone lies a single base off, so this may be a read error. The chain employs TRBV5-1 and TRBJ2-2; D may correspond to TRBD1 or TRBD2 (5 bases each). There are 13 residues in the CDR3. Germline-derived CDR1 and CDR2 are SGHRS and YFSETQ. The CDR3 nucleotides read TGCGCCAGCAGCTTGAGGGAAAACGGGGACCTGTTTTTT. Protein sequence: CASSLRENGDLFF.

The V call is TRBV20-1, the J call TRBJ1-5; perhaps TRBD1 as D (5 bases). Germline CDR1 DFQATT, CDR2 SNEGSKA (reference sequence). The ends were cut back, 4 bases at V and 6 bases at J, with 13 bases in the middle. The CDR3 runs to 13 residues. The CDR3 DNA reads TGCAGTGCTATTGGGGGTCGAAGTCAGCCCCAGCATTTT. Its translation is CSAIGGRSQPQHF.

Ten or more counts support this clonotype. The CDR3 DNA reads TGTGCCAGCACTAGAGGGGGGGCCGGGACCGGGGAGCTGTTTTTT. This gives the protein CASTRGGAGTGELFF. The chain links TRBV27 to TRBJ2-2; D perhaps matches TRBD2 (7 bases). The CDR3 is made up of 15 amino acids. V was shortened by 7 bases and J by 5 bases, with 17 bases between the two germline ends. Per germline, CDR1 MNHEY and CDR2 SMNVEV (reference sequence).

This clonotype was detected ten times or more. J is TRBJ2-7 and V is TRBV20-1; a weak D match, TRBD2 (6 bases). The CDR3 covers 16 residues. Germline values: CDR1 DFQATT, CDR2 SNEGSKA (reference sequence). V lost 0 bases and J lost 6, with 21 bases in between. The CDR3 nucleotides read TGCAGTGCTAGAGATCAGCGCGGGGCGGGGACGGGCGAGCAGTACTTC. Translating gives CSARDQRGAGTGEQYF.

This clonotype has at least ten counts. The chain is built from TRBV5-1 and TRBJ2-1, with D perhaps matching TRBD2 (6 bases). CDR3 length: 15 amino acids. V lost 4 bases and J lost 7, with 18 bases in between. From germline, CDR1 is SGHRS and CDR2 YFSETQ. The CDR3 DNA follows: TGCGCCAGCAGCGGGGACTCCATAGGTCTGAATGAGCAGTTCTTC. Translated, it gives CASSGDSIGLNEQFF.

This sequence joins TRBV20-1 and TRBJ2-7; D could derive from TRBD1 or TRBD2 (6 bases each). Trimming took off 1 base at V and 7 bases at J, with 32 bases between the two ends. Per germline, CDR1 DFQATT and CDR2 SNEGSKA (reference sequence). The CDR3 has 19 amino acids. As DNA, the CDR3 is TGCAGTGCTAGAGCCCCTAGGTGGACAGCGGAGGGTACCGGGGAGGAGCAGTACTTC. Encoded protein: CSARAPRWTAEGTGEEQYF.

This clonotype was seen at least ten times. The genes are TRBV20-1 and TRBJ2-2; the match to TRBD1 covers 9 bases. Unmatched junction bases numbered 6, after V lost 5 bases and J lost 5 bases. This CDR3 has 14 amino acids. CDR1 is DFQATT and CDR2 is SNEGSKA in the germline V gene (reference sequence). The CDR3 sequence is CSAPGQGVTGELFF. As DNA, the CDR3 is TGCAGTGCTCCGGGACAGGGTGTTACCGGGGAGCTGTTTTTT.

The genes are TRBV6-1 and TRBJ1-1, with D perhaps TRBD1 (5 bases). This CDR3 is built from 15 residues. V was trimmed by 6 bases and J by 6 bases, leaving 20 bases between them. Germline assignment: CDR1 MNHNS and CDR2 SASEGT. The CDR3 sequence is CASRPGPTSESEAFF. The CDR3 DNA is TGTGCCAGCAGACCGGGACCTACCAGCGAATCTGAAGCTTTCTTT.

This clonotype has a count of ten or more. The chain recombines TRBV7-3 with TRBJ2-1; D is perhaps TRBD2 (5 bases). Trimming took off 1 base at V and 0 bases at J, with 10 bases between the two ends. The V gene's germline CDR1 is SGHTA and CDR2 FQGTGA. The CDR3 is made up of 16 amino acids. This chain's CDR3 is CASSLIAGTSYNEQFF. CDR3 sequence (DNA): TGTGCCAGCAGCTTAATCGCGGGCACCTCCTACAATGAGCAGTTCTTC.